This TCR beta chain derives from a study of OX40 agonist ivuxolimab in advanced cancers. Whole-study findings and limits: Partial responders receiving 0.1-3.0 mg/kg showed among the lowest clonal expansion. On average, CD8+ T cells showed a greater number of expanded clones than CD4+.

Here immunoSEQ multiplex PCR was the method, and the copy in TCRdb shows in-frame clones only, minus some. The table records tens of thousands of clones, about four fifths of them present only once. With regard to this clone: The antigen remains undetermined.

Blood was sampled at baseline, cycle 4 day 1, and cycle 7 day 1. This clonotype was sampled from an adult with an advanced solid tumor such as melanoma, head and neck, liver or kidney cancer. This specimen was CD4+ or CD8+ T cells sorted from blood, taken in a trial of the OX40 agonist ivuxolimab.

CDR3 bases: TGTGCCAGCAGTGGAGGGGGAGGATCACCCCTCCACTTT. Amino acid sequence: CASSGGGGSPLHF. The chain has TRBV2 and TRBJ1-6; weak D call: TRBD1 (6 bases). CDR3 size: 13 residues. Trimming removed 4 bases from V and 10 bases from J, with 11 bases in between. CDR1 and CDR2 from the germline V gene are SNHLY and FYNNEI.